This T cell receptor (beta chain) was found in a study of blood T cell repertoires in COVID-19. The CDR3 has 12 residues. From germline, CDR1 is LGHDT and CDR2 YNNKEL (reference sequence). Patients of the Seattle cohort, enrolled during active infection, were followed longitudinally. This clone has a handful of counts. An end of the junction does not agree with germline; a read error may underlie this. Original analysis: Amplification of reference gene primers was used by the study to estimate nucleated cell counts. Some clones are missing from TCRdb's copy, which holds only in-frame ones; the method was immunoSEQ multiplex PCR. V and J calls and clone size are given by that table; D and trimming were obtained from the DNA. The sample has approximately 110,000 clones, about 74% seen once.

This sequence originates from an elderly man with COVID-19, enrolled during active disease. The chain links TRBV3-1 (or the pseudogene TRBV3-2) to TRBJ2-7, with TRBD1 matching 9 bases. Sequenced sample: peripheral blood. The CDR3 DNA sequence: TGTGCCAGCAGCCAAGATAACGGACAGGGGCACTTC. Its translation: CASSQDNGQGHF.